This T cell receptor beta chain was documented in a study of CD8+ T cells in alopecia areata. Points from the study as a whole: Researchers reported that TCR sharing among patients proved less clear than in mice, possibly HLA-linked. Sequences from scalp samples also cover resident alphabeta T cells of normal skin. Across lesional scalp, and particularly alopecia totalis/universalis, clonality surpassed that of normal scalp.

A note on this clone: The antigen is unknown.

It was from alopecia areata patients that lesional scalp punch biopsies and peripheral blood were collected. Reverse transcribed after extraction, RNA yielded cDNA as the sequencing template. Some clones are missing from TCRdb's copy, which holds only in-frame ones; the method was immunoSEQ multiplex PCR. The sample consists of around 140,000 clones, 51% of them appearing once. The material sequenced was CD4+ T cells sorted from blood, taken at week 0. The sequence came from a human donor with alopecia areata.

CDR3 DNA sequence: TGTGCCTGGAGTGCGGTTCGGGGGGCGGTCTATGGCTACACCTTC. Translation: CAWSAVRGAVYGYTF. The chain carries TRBV30 and TRBJ1-2; tentative D call: TRBD1 (6 bases). V was clipped by 1 base and J by 4 bases, with 16 bases between them. Germline values: CDR1 GTSNPN, CDR2 SVGIG (reference sequence). This CDR3 spans 15 amino acids.